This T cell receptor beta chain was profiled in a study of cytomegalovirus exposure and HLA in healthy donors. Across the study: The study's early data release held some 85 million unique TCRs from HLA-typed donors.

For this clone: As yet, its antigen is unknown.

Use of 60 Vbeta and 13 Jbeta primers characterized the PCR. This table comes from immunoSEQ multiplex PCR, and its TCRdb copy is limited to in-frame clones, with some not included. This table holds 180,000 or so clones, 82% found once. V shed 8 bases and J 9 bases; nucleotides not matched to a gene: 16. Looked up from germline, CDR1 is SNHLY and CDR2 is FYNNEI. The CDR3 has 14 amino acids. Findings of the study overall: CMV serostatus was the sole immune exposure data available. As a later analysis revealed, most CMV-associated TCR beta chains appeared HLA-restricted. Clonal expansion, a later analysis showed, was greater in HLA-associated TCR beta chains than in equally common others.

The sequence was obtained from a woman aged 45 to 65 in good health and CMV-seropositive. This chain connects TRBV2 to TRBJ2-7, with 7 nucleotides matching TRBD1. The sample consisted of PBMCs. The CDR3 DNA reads TGTGCCAGCTCCCTTGAGGGGGCTTTGGTCAGGCAGTACTTC. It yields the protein CASSLEGALVRQYF.